Listed below are T cell receptor beta chains from one sample, sequenced in a study of cytotoxic CD8 clonotypes in ibrutinib-treated CLL. Sequencing was performed with immunoSEQ multiplex PCR; in TCRdb, only in-frame clones are kept and a portion is missing. The data show hundreds of thousands of clones, about 77% seen once. The sequencing used PBMCs, collected before ibrutinib treatment. The receptors originated from a human donor with chronic lymphocytic leukemia. Both conserved end residues are part of each CDR3. Fields, in order: V gene, clone size, D gene, CDR3 length, J gene, CDR3 DNA, CDR3 protein. D genes are given only for firm matches. Rows may omit the clone size; those that give it use once, few, many or a size class.

>TRBV29-1|-|-|16|TRBJ2-7
TGCAGCGCTTCCTCCCGGGCTGGACAGAAGCTATACGAGCAGTACTTC
CSASSRAGQKLYEQYF
>TRBV7-3|-|-|12|TRBJ2-7
TGTGCCAGCGGAACCGGGGGATACGAGCAGTACTTC
CASGTGGYEQYF
>TRBV7-3|-|-|13|TRBJ2-1
TGTGCCAGCAGTGAGTCTAGCTTCAATGAGCAGTTCTTC
CASSESSFNEQFF
>TRBV4-1|-|TRBD2|12|TRBJ2-1
TGCGCCAGCAGCCACCCTAGCGGAAAGCAGTTCTTC
CASSHPSGKQFF
>TRBV7-9|-|-|13|TRBJ1-2
TGTGCCAGCAGCCGTGGATCCCGCTATGGCTACACCTTC
CASSRGSRYGYTF
>TRBV4-3|-|-|15|TRBJ1-2
TGCGCCAGCAGCCAAGATTCTTCTTCGGTCTTGGGCTACACCTTC
CASSQDSSSVLGYTF
>TRBV28|-|TRBD2|16|TRBJ2-5
TGTGCCAGCAGTCCAAATAGCGGGAGTTCACAAGAGACCCAGTACTTC
CASSPNSGSSQETQYF
>TRBV27|-|-|13|TRBJ1-5
TGTGCCAGCAGTCCTCATTTTCTCAAATCCCAGCATTTT
CASSPHFLKSQHF
>TRBV4-1|-|-|16|TRBJ2-1
TGCGCCAGCAGCTCACAAGTGGGTCAGGGGTTGTCTGAGCAGTTCTTC
CASSSQVGQGLSEQFF
>TRBV15|-|-|15|TRBJ2-7
TGTGCCACCAGCAGGAAGGGGAGATCAACCTACGAGCAGTACTTC
CATSRKGRSTYEQYF
>TRBV5-5|-|-|17|TRBJ2-2
TGTGCCAGCAGCTTGTATGCGTCCGACCAGAACACCGGGGAGCTGTTTTTT
CASSLYASDQNTGELFF
>TRBV7-2|-|TRBD2|19|TRBJ2-3
TGTGCCAGCAGCCCGCGGTACTTGTGGACTAGCGGGGTCACAGATACGCAGTATTTT
CASSPRYLWTSGVTDTQYF
>TRBV2|-|TRBD2|15|TRBJ2-5
TGTGCCAGCAGTGAGGGCCTAGCGGGAGGGGAGACCCAGTACTTC
CASSEGLAGGETQYF
>TRBV11-2|-|-|12|TRBJ1-2
TGTGCCAGCAGCTTAGGGGTCTATGGCTACACCTTC
CASSLGVYGYTF
>TRBV18|-|TRBD1|13|TRBJ2-3
TGTGCCAGCTCGCGAACAGGGGTAGATACGCAGTATTTT
CASSRTGVDTQYF
>TRBV10-3|-|TRBD1|14|TRBJ1-1
TGTGCCATCAGTGAGTCCTACAGGGGTTCGGGAGCTTTCTTT
CAISESYRGSGAFF
>TRBV18|-|-|13|TRBJ2-7
TGTGCCAGCTCAGGTGGACGGTCGGGGGAGCAGTACTTC
CASSGGRSGEQYF
>TRBV5-4|once|TRBD2|16|TRBJ2-1
TGTGCCAGCAGCTTGGGGACTAGCGGGAGCTACAATGAGCAGTTCTTC
CASSLGTSGSYNEQFF
>TRBV18|-|-|14|TRBJ1-2
TGTGCCAGCCTAGATTATGACAGCGATTATGGCTACACCTTC
CASLDYDSDYGYTF
>TRBV2|-|-|15|TRBJ2-2
TGTGCCAGCAGTGCGCAGGGGACCAACACCGGGGAGCTGTTTTTT
CASSAQGTNTGELFF
>TRBV15|-|-|17|TRBJ2-1
TGTGCCACCAGCAGAGATTCGGCTCAAAGCTCCTACAATGAGCAGTTCTTC
CATSRDSAQSSYNEQFF
>TRBV29-1|-|-|12|TRBJ2-7
TGCAGCAGTCCGGCACCTCGGTGGGAGCAGTACTTC
CSSPAPRWEQYF
>TRBV2|-|-|15|TRBJ2-6
TGTGCCAGCAGTGTTTTAGGCTCTGGGGCCAACGTCCTGACTTTC
CASSVLGSGANVLTF
>TRBV7-2|-|TRBD1|15|TRBJ1-5
TGTGCCAGCAGCTTAGAGGGGGCGCGGAATCAGCCCCAGCATTTT
CASSLEGARNQPQHF
>TRBV7-2|few|-|16|TRBJ2-2
TGTGCCAGCAGCTTAGTTTTGCCTCTGACGGGCGGGGAGCTGTTTTTT
CASSLVLPLTGGELFF
>TRBV7-9|-|-|12|TRBJ2-5
TGTGCCAGCAGCCCCTACCGGGAGACCCAGTACTTC
CASSPYRETQYF
>TRBV11-2|-|-|13|TRBJ2-7
TGTGCCAGCAGCTTAGATATAACAGACGAGCAGTACTTC
CASSLDITDEQYF
>TRBV6-5|-|-|12|TRBJ2-7
TGTGCCAGTATTGGGGGGGCCCACGAGCAGTACTTC
CASIGGAHEQYF
>TRBV7-2|few|-|15|TRBJ1-3
TGTGCCAGCAGCTTAGCAGGGGGCTCTGGAAACACCATATATTTT
CASSLAGGSGNTIYF
>TRBV6-5|-|-|13|TRBJ2-3
TGTGCCAGCAGTTACTCGGCGGGTCTAGAACAGTATTTT
CASSYSAGLEQYF
>TRBV11-1|-|-|13|TRBJ2-1
TGTGCCAGCAGCTTCATAGGACTGAATGAGCAGTTCTTC
CASSFIGLNEQFF
>TRBV4-3|once|-|13|TRBJ1-1
TGCGCCAGCAGCCAAACAGGGTCCACTGAAGCTTTCTTT
CASSQTGSTEAFF
>TRBV15|-|-|11|TRBJ2-1
TGTGCCACCAGTATACGGGCTGAGCAGTTCTTC
CATSIRAEQFF
>TRBV14|-|-|16|TRBJ1-4
TGTGCCAGCAGCCAAACACGACGGACAACTAATGAAAAACTGTTTTTT
CASSQTRRTTNEKLFF
>TRBV28|-|-|16|TRBJ1-4
TGTGCCAGCAGTTTACAGGGGATTTCGACTAATGAAAAACTGTTTTTT
CASSLQGISTNEKLFF
>TRBV18|once|-|15|TRBJ1-5
TGTGCCAGCTCACCATCTGCGACTAGCAATCAGCCCCAGCATTTT
CASSPSATSNQPQHF
>TRBV19|-|TRBD2|15|TRBJ2-3
TGTGCCAGTAGTATGTCGAGCGGGAGAACAGATACGCAGTATTTT
CASSMSSGRTDTQYF
>TRBV7-7|-|-|15|TRBJ2-5
TGTGCTAGCAGCTTAGGTGGGGCGCAATTTGAGACCCAGTACTTC
CASSLGGAQFETQYF
>TRBV7-9|-|-|12|TRBJ1-1
TGTGCCAGCAGCTTAGAGGACAGTGAAGCTTTCTTT
CASSLEDSEAFF
>TRBV7-2|-|TRBD2|16|TRBJ2-7
TGTGCCAGCAGTCTTATGTCACTAGCGGGAGTTTACGAGCAGTACTTC
CASSLMSLAGVYEQYF
>TRBV15|-|-|12|TRBJ2-1
TGTGCCACCAGCAGAGATCAGAATGAGCAGTTCTTC
CATSRDQNEQFF
>TRBV27|-|-|14|TRBJ1-1
TGTGCCAGCAGTTGGCAGGGAAGGAACACTGAAGCTTTCTTT
CASSWQGRNTEAFF
>TRBV28|-|-|16|TRBJ2-1
TGTGCCAGCATGGGGTTTGGCAGCGAGTCCTACAATGAGCAGTTCTTC
CASMGFGSESYNEQFF
>TRBV29-1|-|-|12|TRBJ2-7
TGCAGCGCAAGGGACACCTCCTACGAGCAGTACTTC
CSARDTSYEQYF
>TRBV5-5|-|-|14|TRBJ2-1
TGTGCCAGCAGCTTTCCGGAGGACTACAATGAGCAGTTCTTC
CASSFPEDYNEQFF
>TRBV7-9|-|TRBD2|15|TRBJ2-5
TGTGCCAGCAGGCCCCGTAGCGGGTCCCAAGAGACCCAGTACTTC
CASRPRSGSQETQYF
>TRBV28|-|-|19|TRBJ1-5
TGTGCCAGCAGTTCATCGATAAGCGGGGGGTGGCGTAGCAATCAGCCCCAGCATTTT
CASSSSISGGWRSNQPQHF
>TRBV27|-|TRBD1|18|TRBJ2-3
TGTGCCAGCAGTTTATTAGTTTCTGGGACAGGGGGTCATTTTACGCAGTATTTT
CASSLLVSGTGGHFTQYF
>TRBV1|-|-|16|TRBJ1-2
TGCACCAGCAGCCAAGATCGAGGGCGCACCCGGGGGGGCTACACCTTC
CTSSQDRGRTRGGYTF
>TRBV2|-|-|14|TRBJ2-2
TGTGCCAGCAGTGTACAGGGGAACACCGGGGAGCTGTTTTTT
CASSVQGNTGELFF
>TRBV7-9|-|-|15|TRBJ1-2
TGTGCCAGCAGCTTAGGGGCTGCCGGTGGCTATGGCTACACCTTC
CASSLGAAGGYGYTF